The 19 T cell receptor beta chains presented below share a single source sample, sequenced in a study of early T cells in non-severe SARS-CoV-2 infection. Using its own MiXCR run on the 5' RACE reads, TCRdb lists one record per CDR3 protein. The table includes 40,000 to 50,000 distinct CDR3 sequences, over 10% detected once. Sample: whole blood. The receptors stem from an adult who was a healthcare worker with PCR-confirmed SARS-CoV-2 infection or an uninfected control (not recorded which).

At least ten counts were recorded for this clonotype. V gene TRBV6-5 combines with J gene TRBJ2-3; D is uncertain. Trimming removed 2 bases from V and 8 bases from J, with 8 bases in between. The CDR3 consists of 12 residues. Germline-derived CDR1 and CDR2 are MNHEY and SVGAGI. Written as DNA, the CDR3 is TGTGCCAGCAGTTACCAAGGCGGTACGCAGTATTTT. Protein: CASSYQGGTQYF.

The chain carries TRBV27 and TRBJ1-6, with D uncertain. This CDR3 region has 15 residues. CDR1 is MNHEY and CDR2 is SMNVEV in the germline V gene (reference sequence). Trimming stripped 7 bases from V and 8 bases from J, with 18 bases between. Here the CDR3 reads CASTNGGRNYSPLHF. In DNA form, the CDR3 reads TGTGCCAGCACAAACGGAGGCAGGAATTATTCACCCCTCCACTTT.

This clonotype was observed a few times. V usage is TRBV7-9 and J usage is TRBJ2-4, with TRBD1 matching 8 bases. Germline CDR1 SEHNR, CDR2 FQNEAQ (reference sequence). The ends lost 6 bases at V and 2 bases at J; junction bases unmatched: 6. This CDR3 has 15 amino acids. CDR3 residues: CASSFTGGTKNIQYF. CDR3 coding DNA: TGTGCCAGCAGTTTTACAGGGGGAACCAAAAACATTCAGTACTTC.

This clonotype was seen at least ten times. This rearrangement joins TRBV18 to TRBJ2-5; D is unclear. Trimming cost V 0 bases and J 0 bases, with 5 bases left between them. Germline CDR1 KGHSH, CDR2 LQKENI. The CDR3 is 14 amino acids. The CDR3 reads CASSPPDHQETQYF. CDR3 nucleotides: TGTGCCAGCTCACCACCGGACCACCAAGAGACCCAGTACTTC.

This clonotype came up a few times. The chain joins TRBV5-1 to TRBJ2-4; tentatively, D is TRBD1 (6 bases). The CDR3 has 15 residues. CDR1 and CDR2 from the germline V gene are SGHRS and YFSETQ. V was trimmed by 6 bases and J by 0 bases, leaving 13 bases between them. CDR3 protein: CASTGQRLAKNIQYF. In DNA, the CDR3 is TGCGCCAGCACAGGACAGCGACTAGCCAAAAACATTCAGTACTTC.

The CDR3: CASSPGQAYQPQHF. The CDR3 bases are TGTGCCAGCAGCCCCGGACAGGCCTATCAGCCCCAGCATTTT. This chain joins TRBV28 and TRBJ1-5, with 7 bases matching TRBD1. Trimming removed 6 bases from V and 5 bases from J; junction bases left unmatched: 7. Germline V gene lookup returns CDR1 MDHEN and CDR2 SYDVKM. The CDR3 is 14 amino acids.

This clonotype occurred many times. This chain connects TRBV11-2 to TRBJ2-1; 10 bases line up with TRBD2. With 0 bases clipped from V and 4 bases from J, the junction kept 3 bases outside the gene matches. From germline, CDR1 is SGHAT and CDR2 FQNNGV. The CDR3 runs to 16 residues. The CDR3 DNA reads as TGTGCCAGCAGCTTAGAGCGGGGACTAGCGTACAATGAGCAGTTCTTC. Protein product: CASSLERGLAYNEQFF.

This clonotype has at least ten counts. The CDR3 sequence: CASSLGATATYNEQFF. The CDR3 DNA reads as TGTGCCAGCAGTTTAGGTGCGACGGCTACCTACAATGAGCAGTTCTTC. The J gene is TRBJ2-1, the V gene TRBV12-3 or TRBV12-4, with unresolved D. V was shortened by 1 base and J by 2 bases, with 12 bases between the two germline ends. The CDR3 extends over 16 amino acids.

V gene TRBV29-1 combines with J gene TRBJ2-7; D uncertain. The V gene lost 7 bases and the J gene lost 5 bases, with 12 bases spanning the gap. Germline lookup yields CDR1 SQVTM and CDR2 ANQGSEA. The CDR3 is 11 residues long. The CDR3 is CSGGLRDEQYF. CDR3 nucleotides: TGCAGCGGAGGCCTTAGGGACGAGCAGTACTTC.

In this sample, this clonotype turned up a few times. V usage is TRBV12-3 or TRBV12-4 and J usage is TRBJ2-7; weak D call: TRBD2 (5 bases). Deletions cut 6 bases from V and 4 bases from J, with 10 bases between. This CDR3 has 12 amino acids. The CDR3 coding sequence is TGTGCCAGCAGAAGCGGCGAGTACGAGCAGTACTTC. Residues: CASRSGEYEQYF.

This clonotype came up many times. The CDR3 DNA reads as TGTGCCAGTAGTCCTAGCGGGGGGGATGAGCAGTTCTTC. It specifies CASSPSGGDEQFF. The chain employs TRBV19 and TRBJ2-1; TRBD2 matches at 12 bases. Germline V CDR1 and CDR2: LNHDA, SQIVND (reference sequence). CDR3 length: 13 amino acids. V was pared by 5 bases and J by 8 bases, with 1 base of the junction left unmatched.

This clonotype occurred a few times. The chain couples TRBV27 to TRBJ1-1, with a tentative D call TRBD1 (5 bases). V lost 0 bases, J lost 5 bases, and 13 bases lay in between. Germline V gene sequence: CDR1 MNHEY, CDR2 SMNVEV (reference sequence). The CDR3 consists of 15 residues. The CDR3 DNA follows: TGTGCCAGCAGTTTATCCAGGGTTAGGGATACTGAAGCTTTCTTT. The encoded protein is CASSLSRVRDTEAFF.

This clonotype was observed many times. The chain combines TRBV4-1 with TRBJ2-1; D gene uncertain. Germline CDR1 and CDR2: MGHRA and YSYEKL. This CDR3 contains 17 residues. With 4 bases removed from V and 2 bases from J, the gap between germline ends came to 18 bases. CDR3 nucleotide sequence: TGCGCCAGCAGCCTACACCCACTTGGCACAGCCTACAATGAGCAGTTCTTC. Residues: CASSLHPLGTAYNEQFF.

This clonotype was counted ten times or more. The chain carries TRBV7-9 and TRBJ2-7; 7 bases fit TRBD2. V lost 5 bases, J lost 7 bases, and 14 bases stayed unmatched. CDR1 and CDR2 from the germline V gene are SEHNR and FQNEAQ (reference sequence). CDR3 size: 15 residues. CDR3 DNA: TGTGCCAGCAGCCCATCGAGCGGGGTGGCTAGGGAGCAGTACTTC. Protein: CASSPSSGVAREQYF.

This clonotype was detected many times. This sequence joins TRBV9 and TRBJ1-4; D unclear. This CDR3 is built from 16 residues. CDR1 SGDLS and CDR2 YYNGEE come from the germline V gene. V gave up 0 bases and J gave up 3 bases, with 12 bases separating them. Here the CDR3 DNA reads TGTGCCAGCAGCGTAGGAACCCGGGTAGCTAATGAAAAACTGTTTTTT. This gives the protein CASSVGTRVANEKLFF.

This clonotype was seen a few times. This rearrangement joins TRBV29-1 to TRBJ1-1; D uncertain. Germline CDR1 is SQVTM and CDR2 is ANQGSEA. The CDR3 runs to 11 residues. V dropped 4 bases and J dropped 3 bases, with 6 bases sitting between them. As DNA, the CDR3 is TGCAGCGTTGTGACACACACTGAAGCTTTCTTT. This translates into CSVVTHTEAFF.

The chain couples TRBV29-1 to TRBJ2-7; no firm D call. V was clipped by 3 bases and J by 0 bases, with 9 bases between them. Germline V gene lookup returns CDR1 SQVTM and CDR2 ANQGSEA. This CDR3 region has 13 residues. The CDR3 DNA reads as TGCAGCGTTGAGGGCAGTTACTCCTACGAGCAGTACTTC. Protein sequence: CSVEGSYSYEQYF.

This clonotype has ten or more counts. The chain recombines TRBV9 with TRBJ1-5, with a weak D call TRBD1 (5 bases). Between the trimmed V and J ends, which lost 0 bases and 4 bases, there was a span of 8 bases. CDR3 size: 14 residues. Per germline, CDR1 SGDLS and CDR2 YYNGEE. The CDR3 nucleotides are TGTGCCAGCAGCGTAGGGGCAGGGAATCAGCCCCAGCATTTT. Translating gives CASSVGAGNQPQHF.

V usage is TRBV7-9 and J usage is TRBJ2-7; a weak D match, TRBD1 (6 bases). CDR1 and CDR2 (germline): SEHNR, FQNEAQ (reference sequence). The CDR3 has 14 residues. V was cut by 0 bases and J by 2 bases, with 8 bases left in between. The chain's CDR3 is CASSLAGAPYEQYF. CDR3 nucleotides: TGTGCCAGCAGCTTAGCGGGGGCTCCCTACGAGCAGTACTTC.